The 10 T cell receptor beta chains reported below all come from one sample, sequenced in a study of blood T cells in healthy people across ages. With a J-beta primer mix and a sample-barcoded 5' primer, a second PCR ran about 7 to 11 cycles. TCRdb analysed the 5' RACE reads with MiXCR anew, one entry per CDR3 protein. The profile shows just under 900,000 distinct CDR3 sequences, more than 25% of them singletons. The source material was blood. All receptors come from a woman older than 75 in good health.

Note on this clonotype: A much larger clonotype is one base distant, so this may be a read error. This chain joins TRBV6-2 or TRBV6-3 and TRBJ2-7, with D uncertain. The V end was cut by 6 bases, the J end by 2 bases, with 14 bases between. Germline V gene sequence: CDR1 MNHEY, CDR2 SVGEGT. The CDR3 sequence is 14 residues long. CDR3 DNA sequence: TGTGCCAGCAGGTCTTTTTTGGGGACCTACGAGCAGTACTTC. It codes for CASRSFLGTYEQYF.

J is TRBJ2-5 and V is TRBV5-4, with D tentatively TRBD1 (6 bases). V shed 2 bases and J shed 5 bases, with 13 bases lying between them. Germline-derived CDR1 and CDR2 are SGHNT and YYREEE (reference sequence). CDR3 length: 14 residues. Here the CDR3 DNA reads TGTGCCAGCAGCTTACAGGGTGCCCCGGAGACCCAGTACTTC. This gives the protein CASSLQGAPETQYF. The full variable domain, rest sourced from reference TRBV5-4 and TRBJ2-5, is ETGVTQSPTHLIKTRGQQVTLRCSSQSGHNTVSWYQQALGQGPQFIFQYYREEENGRGNFPPRFSGLQFPNYSSELNVNALELDDSALYLCASSLQGAPETQYFGPGTRLLVL.

This clonotype was seen only a few times. The rearrangement links TRBV5-6 to TRBJ2-5; TRBD1 matches 8 bases. The length of the CDR3 is 16 residues. CDR1 is SGHDT and CDR2 is YYEEEE in the germline V gene. V lost 5 bases, J lost 2 bases, and 11 bases stayed unmatched. CDR3 region: CASSFWRTGGQETQYF. CDR3 in DNA: TGTGCCAGCAGTTTTTGGAGAACAGGGGGGCAAGAGACCCAGTACTTC.

Many counts were recorded for this clonotype. CDR3 in amino acids: CASIYQDIPTLGANVLTF. CDR3 DNA: TGTGCCAGCATATACCAGGACATCCCCACTCTGGGTGCCAACGTCCTGACTTTC. The chain employs TRBV6-4 and TRBJ2-6, with D tentatively TRBD1 (5 bases). The CDR3 is 18 amino acids. Trimming cost V 7 bases and J 7 bases, with 26 bases left between them. The germline CDR1 and CDR2 sequences are MRHNA and SNTAGT.

There are a few counts of this clonotype. The gene calls are TRBV7-8 and TRBJ2-1, with 9 bases aligning to TRBD1. Germline CDR1 SGHVS, CDR2 FQNEAQ. V gave up 3 bases and J gave up 7 bases; unmatched junction bases: 22. The CDR3 covers 20 residues. The CDR3 spells CASSFRLQGKDRGYGNEQFF. CDR3 DNA sequence: TGTGCCAGCAGCTTTCGTCTCCAGGGGAAAGACAGGGGGTACGGAAATGAGCAGTTCTTC.

The sample holds one count of this clonotype. This clone may be a read error of a much larger clone one base away. V usage is TRBV2 and J usage is TRBJ2-7; D is uncertain. Trimming took 0 bases from V and 7 from J, leaving 10 bases between them. Germline CDR1 reads SNHLY; CDR2 reads FYNNEI. This CDR3 comprises 13 residues. CDR3 sequence (DNA): TGTGCCAGCAGTGAAGCCAAATACAATGAGCAGTACTTC. It is translated as CASSEAKYNEQYF.

About this clonotype: A much more abundant neighbour one base away suggests this may be a read error. The V call is TRBV20-1, the J call TRBJ2-1, with D possibly matching TRBD2 (5 bases). Germline V gives CDR1 DFQATT, CDR2 SNEGSKA (reference sequence). This CDR3 has 13 amino acids. The CDR3 region is CSTRGGSDNEQFF. Here the CDR3 DNA reads TGCAGTACTAGAGGCGGGTCAGACAATGAGCAGTTCTTC.

The CDR3, as DNA: TGTGCCAGCAGCCAAGCGAGTATAGGGGGACGAAATTCACCCCTCCACTTT. Protein product: CASSQASIGGRNSPLHF. V usage is TRBV3-1 and J usage is TRBJ1-6; maybe TRBD1 (6 bases). Germline-derived CDR1 and CDR2 are LGHDT and YNNKEL (reference sequence). Deletions cut 1 base from V and 7 bases from J, with 17 bases between. This CDR3 has 17 amino acids.

There are a few counts of this clonotype. The V call is TRBV10-3, the J call TRBJ1-5, with 9 nucleotides matching TRBD1. Trimming removed 2 bases from V and 6 bases from J; junction bases left unmatched: 5. Per germline, CDR1 ENHRY and CDR2 SYGVKD. The CDR3 is 15 amino acids. The CDR3 region has the DNA TGTGCCATCAGTGAGGGGACAGGGTACCGTCAGCCCCAGCATTTT. Encoded protein: CAISEGTGYRQPQHF.

In its sample, this clonotype was seen a few times. This rearrangement joins TRBV24-1 to TRBJ2-3; D gene ambiguous. V lost 4 bases and J 2 bases, leaving 9 bases between the germline ends. This CDR3 spans 14 amino acids. Germline CDR1 is KGHDR and CDR2 is SFDVKD. The CDR3 coding sequence is TGTGCCACCAGTGAGGGAACGGTCACAGATACGCAGTATTTT. It codes for CATSEGTVTDTQYF.